This passage covers 19 T cell receptor beta chains from one sample sequenced in a study of T cells in Graves' hyperthyroidism and ophthalmopathy. Amplification targeted TCR beta CDR3 regions from RNA transcripts. The primer set for the first-round RT-PCR of the TCR CDR3 was HTBI. A single record per CDR3 protein comes from TCRdb applying MiXCR to the multiplex PCR reads. Seen here are 550,000 to 600,000 distinct CDR3 sequences, more than 13% observed once, and the top ten hold less than 9%. The sample consisted of blood. All receptors derive from a woman under 30 with Graves' ophthalmopathy.

With respect to this clonotype: Just one base apart from a much larger clone, this may be a read error. V and J are TRBV12-3 or TRBV12-4 and TRBJ1-1; no definite D call. CDR3 length: 13 amino acids. The CDR3 protein is CASSLGRITEALF. DNA for the CDR3: TGTGCCAGCAGTTTAGGCAGGATCACTGAAGCTCTCTTT.

About this clonotype itself: This may be a read error: a much more frequent sequence differs by one nucleotide. The chain's CDR3 is CASSRKDSSDSNQPQHF. The DNA for the CDR3 is TGTGCCAGCAGCCGGAAGGATTCATCGGATAGCAATCAGCCCCAGCATTTT. The chain joins TRBV12-3 or TRBV12-4 to TRBJ1-5; D gene uncertain. V lost 6 bases to trimming and J lost 0 bases, with 18 bases between them. There are 17 residues in the CDR3.

This clonotype was counted ten times or more. The gene calls are TRBV28 and TRBJ2-1; a weak D match, TRBD1 (6 bases). CDR3 length: 14 amino acids. Per germline, CDR1 MDHEN and CDR2 SYDVKM. Trimming shortened V by 4 bases and J by 6 bases, and 13 bases separated the two germline ends. The chain's CDR3 is CASSSQDSLNEQFF. CDR3 in DNA: TGTGCCAGCAGTTCTCAGGACAGCCTCAATGAGCAGTTCTTC. Supplemented by reference TRBV28 and TRBJ2-1, the full variable domain reads DVKVTQSSRYLVKRTGEKVFLECVQDMDHENMFWYRQDPGLGLRLIYFSYDVKMKEKGDIPEGYSVSREKKERFSLILESASTNQTSMYLCASSSQDSLNEQFFGPGTRLTVL.

This clonotype showed up many times. The V call is TRBV14, the J call TRBJ1-2; perhaps TRBD1 as D (6 bases). Trimming shortened V by 1 base and J by 3 bases, and 15 bases separated the two germline ends. CDR1 and CDR2 (germline): SGHDN, FVKESK. This CDR3 has 16 residues. The CDR3 loop reads CASSQVILGADYGYTF. The CDR3 region has the DNA TGTGCCAGCAGCCAAGTGATTCTGGGGGCGGACTATGGCTACACCTTC.

This clonotype came up many times. The chain employs TRBV7-2 and TRBJ2-4; D possibly corresponds to TRBD1 (6 bases). The CDR3 has 17 amino acids. From germline, CDR1 is SGHTA and CDR2 FQGNSA. V lost 1 base to trimming and J lost 3 bases, with 16 bases between them. CDR3 protein: CASSLEGGGLGKNIQYF. The CDR3 coding sequence is TGTGCCAGCAGCTTAGAGGGTGGGGGCCTGGGCAAAAACATTCAGTACTTC.

This clonotype was seen many times. The chain couples TRBV15 to TRBJ2-3; 8 bases are shared with TRBD2. With V trimmed by 1 base and J by 5 bases, 14 bases remained unmatched. Per the germline V gene, CDR1 is LNHNV and CDR2 is YYDKDF (reference sequence). CDR3 size: 18 residues. The CDR3: CATSRATPWREEGDTQYF. The DNA for the CDR3 is TGTGCCACCAGCAGAGCGACCCCCTGGCGGGAGGAGGGAGATACGCAGTATTTT.

This chain uses TRBV2 with TRBJ2-2; 7 bases fit TRBD2. The CDR3 is 15 residues long. Germline CDR1 reads SNHLY; CDR2 reads FYNNEI. Trimming at V came to 10 bases and at J to 7 bases, leaving 15 bases not matched to a gene. CDR3 sequence reads: CATGFGRERGGELFF. The CDR3 nucleotides read TGTGCCACCGGTTTTGGGCGGGAGCGGGGCGGGGAGCTGTTTTTT. The variable domain in full, with the rest retrieved from reference TRBV2 and TRBJ2-2, is EPEVTQTPSHQVTQMGQEVILRCVPISNHLYFYWYRQILGQKVEFLVSFYNNEISEKSEIFDDQFSVERPDGSNFTLKIRSTKLEDSAMYFCATGFGRERGGELFFGEGSRLTVL.

This clonotype was picked up a small number of times. The chain combines TRBV12-3 or TRBV12-4 with TRBJ2-1, with 7 bases aligning to TRBD2. Trimming cost V 5 bases and J 9 bases; bases outside gene matches: 13. The CDR3 spans 15 residues. Here the CDR3 DNA reads TGTGCCAGCAGTCCCCCTGGACTAGACCCAGGTGAGCAGTTCTTC. The encoded protein is CASSPPGLDPGEQFF.

J is TRBJ1-4 and V is TRBV12-3 or TRBV12-4, with a tentative D call TRBD1 (6 bases). CDR3 length: 14 residues. The V and J ends lost 2 bases and 10 bases respectively, with 14 bases between them. In DNA form, the CDR3 reads TGTGCCAGCAGTTTATCGGGGGGCGAGGGAAAACTGTTTTTT. This translates into CASSLSGGEGKLFF.

This clonotype was observed at least ten times. The gene calls are TRBV27 and TRBJ2-5; D may be TRBD1 (6 bases). CDR3 length: 15 residues. Looked up from germline, CDR1 is MNHEY and CDR2 is SMNVEV (reference sequence). The V end lost 5 bases, the J end lost 1 base, and 14 bases lay between the germline ends. In nucleotides, the CDR3 is TGTGCCAGCAGTGCCAACAGGGAAATCCAAGAGACCCAGTACTTC. Protein product: CASSANREIQETQYF.

In its sample, this clonotype was seen a few times. In nucleotides, the CDR3 is TGTGCCAGCAGTTTATCGAACGGGGCAGGACAAGAGACCCAGTACTTC. Translating it yields CASSLSNGAGQETQYF. The chain joins TRBV27 to TRBJ2-5, with D possibly called TRBD1 or TRBD2 (5 bases each). Trimming removed 0 bases at V and 2 bases at J, with 13 bases between. Germline V CDR1 and CDR2: MNHEY, SMNVEV (reference sequence). The CDR3 loop spans 16 amino acids.

There are many counts of this clonotype. The rearrangement uses TRBV6-4 and TRBJ1-5; 9 bases agree with TRBD1. Germline CDR1 is MRHNA and CDR2 is SNTAGT. The CDR3 is made up of 16 amino acids. J gave up 4 bases and V 2 bases, and 6 bases lay outside the gene matches. CDR3 nucleotide sequence: TGTGCCAGCAGTGACGACCGGGACAGGGCAAATCAGCCCCAGCATTTT. Translating it yields CASSDDRDRANQPQHF.

This clonotype was picked up a small number of times. Mismatch with germline at one junction end may stem from a read error. This chain links TRBV5-1 with TRBJ2-7; 9 bases line up with TRBD2. The CDR3 runs to 14 residues. CDR1 SGHRS and CDR2 YFSETQ come from the germline V gene. CDR3 protein: CVSSPIAGENEQYF. The CDR3 nucleotides are TGCGTCAGCAGCCCAATAGCGGGAGAAAACGAGCAGTACTTC.

This clonotype has at least ten counts. The chain combines TRBV3-1 with TRBJ2-7; D is undetermined. The V end lost 2 bases, the J end lost 7 bases, and 9 bases lay between the germline ends. Germline V gene lookup returns CDR1 LGHDT and CDR2 YNNKEL (reference sequence). The CDR3 is 12 residues long. For the CDR3, the DNA is TGTGCCAGCAGCCAACCCGGCTGGGAGCAGTACTTC. Translated, it gives CASSQPGWEQYF.

This clonotype has ten or more counts. The V and J genes are TRBV6-6 and TRBJ2-3; 9 bases align to TRBD2. The ends lost 0 bases at V and 0 bases at J; junction bases unmatched: 7. This CDR3 spans 18 amino acids. The germline CDR1 and CDR2 sequences are MNHNY and SVGAGI (reference sequence). CDR3 coding DNA: TGTGCCAGCAGTTACTCACCGTGGACTAGCGTCAGCACAGATACGCAGTATTTT. Translated, it gives CASSYSPWTSVSTDTQYF.

This clonotype was counted a few times. The gene calls are TRBV4-2 and TRBJ1-2, with D uncertain. Germline V lookup: CDR1 LGHNA, CDR2 YNFKEQ. Trimming stripped 0 bases from V and 4 bases from J, with 9 bases between. The CDR3 sequence is 14 residues long. This CDR3 is CASSQDGGSYGYTF. Here the CDR3 DNA reads TGTGCCAGCAGCCAAGATGGTGGCAGCTATGGCTACACCTTC.

This clonotype was counted a few times. The rearrangement joins TRBV2 to TRBJ2-7, with 14 bases fitting TRBD2. V shed 3 bases and J 3 bases; nucleotides not matched to a gene: 4. Germline values: CDR1 SNHLY, CDR2 FYNNEI. The CDR3 sequence is 16 residues long. The CDR3 spells CASSDPTSGRDYEQYF. The CDR3, as DNA: TGTGCCAGCAGTGATCCGACTAGCGGGAGGGACTACGAGCAGTACTTC.

V is TRBV27 and J is TRBJ2-3; tentatively, D is TRBD1 or TRBD2 (5 bases each). V was cut by 3 bases and J by 6 bases, with 19 bases left in between. CDR3 size: 16 residues. Per the germline V gene, CDR1 is MNHEY and CDR2 is SMNVEV (reference sequence). The CDR3 protein is CASSLRGQYGADTQYF. The CDR3 nucleotides read TGTGCCAGCAGTTTGAGGGGCCAGTACGGAGCGGATACGCAGTATTTT.

This clonotype was observed a handful of times. The missing conserved phenylalanine or tryptophan at the end of this CDR3 makes a read error likely. The chain links TRBV12-3 or TRBV12-4 to TRBJ2-5; 10 bases are a match to TRBD2. CDR3 length equals 17 residues. J lost 2 bases, V lost 6 bases, and 12 bases had no gene match. The CDR3 nucleotides read TGTGCCAGCAGACCTAATGCTAAGCGGGAGGGACAAGAGACCCAGTACTCC. Protein: CASRPNAKREGQETQYS.